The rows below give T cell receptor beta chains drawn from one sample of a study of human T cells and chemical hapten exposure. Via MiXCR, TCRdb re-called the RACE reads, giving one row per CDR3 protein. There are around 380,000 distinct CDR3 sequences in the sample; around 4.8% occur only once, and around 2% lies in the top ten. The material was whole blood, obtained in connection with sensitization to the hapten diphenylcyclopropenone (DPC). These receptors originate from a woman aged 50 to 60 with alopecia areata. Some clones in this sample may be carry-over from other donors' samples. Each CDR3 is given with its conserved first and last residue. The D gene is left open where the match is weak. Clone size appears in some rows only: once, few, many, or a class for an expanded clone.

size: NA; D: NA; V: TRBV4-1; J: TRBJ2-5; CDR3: CASSQDSFEETQYF; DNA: TGCGCCAGCAGCCAAGACAGCTTCGAAGAGACCCAGTACTTC
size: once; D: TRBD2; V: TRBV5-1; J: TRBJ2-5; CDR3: CASSSAASGIQETQYF; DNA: TGCGCCAGCAGCTCGGCAGCTAGCGGGATCCAAGAGACCCAGTACTTC
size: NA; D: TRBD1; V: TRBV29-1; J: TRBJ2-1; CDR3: CSVAQGQPYNEQFF; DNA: TGCAGCGTTGCGCAGGGACAGCCTTACAATGAGCAGTTCTTC
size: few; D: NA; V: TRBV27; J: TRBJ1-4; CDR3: CASSLKSPNEKLFF; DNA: TGTGCCAGCAGTTTAAAGTCTCCTAATGAAAAACTGTTTTTT
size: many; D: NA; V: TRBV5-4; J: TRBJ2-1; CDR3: CASSYTGSEQFF; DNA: TGTGCCAGCAGCTACACAGGGTCTGAGCAGTTCTTC
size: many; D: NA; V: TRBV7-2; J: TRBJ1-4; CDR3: CASSLSGFDEKLFF; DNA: TGTGCCAGCAGCTTATCAGGGTTCGACGAAAAACTGTTTTTT
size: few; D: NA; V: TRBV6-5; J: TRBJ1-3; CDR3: CATSQEYTIYF; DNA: TGTGCCACCAGTCAGGAGTACACCATATATTTT
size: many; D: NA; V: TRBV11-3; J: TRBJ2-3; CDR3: CASSSNPRADTQYF; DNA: TGTGCCAGCAGCTCGAACCCCCGTGCGGATACGCAGTATTTT
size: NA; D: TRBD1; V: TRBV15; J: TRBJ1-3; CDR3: CATSRPTGDTIYF; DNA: TGTGCCACCAGCAGACCAACAGGGGATACCATATATTTT
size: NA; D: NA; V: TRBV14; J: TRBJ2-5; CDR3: CASSPTPETQYF; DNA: TGTGCCAGCAGCCCTACCCCCGAGACCCAGTACTTC
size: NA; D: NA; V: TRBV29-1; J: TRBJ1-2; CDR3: CSVVGEEGGYTF; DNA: TGCAGCGTTGTGGGTGAGGAGGGCGGCTACACCTTC
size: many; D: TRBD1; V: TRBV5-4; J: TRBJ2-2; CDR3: CASSRGQGASGELFF; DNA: TGTGCCAGCAGCCGGGGACAGGGGGCTTCCGGGGAGCTGTTTTTT
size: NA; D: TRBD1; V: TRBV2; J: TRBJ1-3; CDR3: CASTRDRGLDTIYF; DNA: TGTGCCAGCACGCGGGACAGGGGTTTGGACACCATATATTTT
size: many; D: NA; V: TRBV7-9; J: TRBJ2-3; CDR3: CASSPDGEAPQYF; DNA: TGTGCCAGCAGTCCCGACGGGGAGGCCCCGCAGTATTTT
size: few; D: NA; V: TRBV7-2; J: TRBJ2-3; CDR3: CASSLRRDGTDTQYF; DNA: TGTGCCAGCAGCTTAAGAAGGGACGGCACAGATACGCAGTATTTT
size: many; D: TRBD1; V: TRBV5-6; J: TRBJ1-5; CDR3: CASSTQGNQPQHF; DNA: TGTGCCAGCAGCACACAGGGGAACCAGCCCCAGCATTTT
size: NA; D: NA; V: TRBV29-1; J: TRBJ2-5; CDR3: CSVEGGRGQETQYF; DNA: TGCAGCGTTGAAGGGGGCAGGGGTCAAGAGACCCAGTACTTC
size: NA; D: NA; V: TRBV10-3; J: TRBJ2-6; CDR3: CATGPSGAGANVLTF; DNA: TGTGCCACAGGCCCGTCGGGCGCTGGGGCCAACGTCCTGACTTTC
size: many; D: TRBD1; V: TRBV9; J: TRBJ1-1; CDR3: CASTPGGLGGTEAFF; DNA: TGTGCCAGCACCCCAGGGGGGCTGGGGGGCACTGAAGCTTTCTTT
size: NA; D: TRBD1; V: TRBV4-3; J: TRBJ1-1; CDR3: CASSQDVSGQGFSTEAFF; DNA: TGCGCCAGCAGCCAAGATGTCAGTGGACAGGGGTTTAGCACTGAAGCTTTCTTT
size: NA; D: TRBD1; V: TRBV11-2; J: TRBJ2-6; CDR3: CASSDGPGQGDSGANVLTF; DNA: TGTGCCAGCAGCGACGGACCGGGACAGGGAGACTCTGGGGCCAACGTCCTGACTTTC
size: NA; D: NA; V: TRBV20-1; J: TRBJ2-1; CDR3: CSARDPQLGDEQFF; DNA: TGCAGTGCTAGAGATCCCCAGCTCGGGGATGAGCAGTTCTTC
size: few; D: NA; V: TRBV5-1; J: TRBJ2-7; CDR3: CASSLDWGSYEQYF; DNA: TGCGCCAGCAGCCTGGACTGGGGCTCCTACGAGCAGTACTTC
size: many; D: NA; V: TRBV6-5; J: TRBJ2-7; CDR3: CASSYSGQGDEQYF; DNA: TGTGCCAGCAGTTACTCTGGCCAGGGTGACGAGCAGTACTTC
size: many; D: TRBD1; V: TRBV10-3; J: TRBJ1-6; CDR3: CAISVSFGQDNSPLHF; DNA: TGTGCCATCAGTGTGTCATTCGGACAGGATAATTCACCCCTCCACTTT
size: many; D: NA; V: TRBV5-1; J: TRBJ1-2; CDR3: CASSPGDGTNYGYTF; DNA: TGCGCCAGCAGCCCGGGGGACGGAACTAACTATGGCTACACCTTC
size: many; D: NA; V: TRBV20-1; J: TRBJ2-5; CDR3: CSATGDQETQYF; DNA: TGCAGTGCTACGGGGGACCAAGAGACCCAGTACTTC
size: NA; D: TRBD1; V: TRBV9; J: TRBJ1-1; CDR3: CASSADWTGGNTEAFF; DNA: TGTGCCAGCAGCGCAGACTGGACAGGGGGTAACACTGAAGCTTTCTTT
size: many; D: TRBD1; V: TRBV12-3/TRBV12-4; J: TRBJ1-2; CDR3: CASSGTGGGGYGYTF; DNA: TGTGCCAGCAGTGGGACAGGGGGGGGTGGCTATGGCTACACCTTC